The next 27 T cell receptor beta chains were all read from a single sample in a study of blood T cell repertoires in COVID-19. The repertoire was sequenced with immunoSEQ multiplex PCR; TCRdb's copy has only in-frame clones and lacks some. Here the sample spans hundreds of thousands of clones, less than 85% being singletons. Sequenced material: peripheral blood. The receptors here all came from a woman aged 80 or over with active or convalescent COVID-19.

This clone was picked up one time. The chain couples TRBV5-6 to TRBJ2-5; D gene ambiguous. Trimming removed 4 bases at V and 1 base at J, with 5 bases between. Per the germline V gene, CDR1 is SGHDT and CDR2 is YYEEEE. This CDR3 is built from 12 residues. CDR3 protein: CASSQVQETQYF. The DNA for the CDR3 is TGTGCCAGCAGCCAGGTCCAAGAGACCCAGTACTTC.

In its sample, this clone was seen many times. The chain has TRBV7-2 and TRBJ1-1, with 8 bases matching TRBD1. The CDR3 covers 14 residues. Germline V gene lookup returns CDR1 SGHTA and CDR2 FQGNSA. The trim removed 6 bases at V and 1 base at J, leaving 4 bases unmatched. The CDR3 DNA follows: TGTGCCAGCAGTTACGACAGGGGGAACACTGAAGCTTTCTTT. Its translation is CASSYDRGNTEAFF.

In its sample, this clone was seen once. This sequence joins TRBV3-1 (or the pseudogene TRBV3-2) and TRBJ2-3; 11 bases fit TRBD2. Germline trimming cut 4 bases from V and 12 bases from J; bases unmatched to any gene: 6. CDR3 size: 13 residues. CDR1 is LGHDT and CDR2 is YNNKEL in the germline V gene (reference sequence). The CDR3 region is CASSRLAGGKQYF. In nucleotides, the CDR3 is TGTGCCAGCAGCCGGCTAGCGGGGGGAAAACAGTATTTT.

The V call is TRBV15, the J call TRBJ2-3; D might be TRBD2 (6 bases). V lost 11 bases and J lost 2, with 17 bases in between. The germline V gene has CDR1 LNHNV and CDR2 YYDKDF (reference sequence). The CDR3 loop spans 14 amino acids. The CDR3: CAARSGSHTDTQYF. CDR3 nucleotide sequence: TGTGCCGCCCGTAGCGGTTCTCACACAGATACGCAGTATTTT.

In this sample, this clone turned up a few times. J is TRBJ1-4 and V is TRBV28; TRBD1 might be the D (6 bases). Germline assignment: CDR1 MDHEN and CDR2 SYDVKM. Trimming left V 10 bases short and J 8 bases short, with 14 bases between. The CDR3 runs 12 residues. The CDR3, as DNA: TGTGCCACCGGGGCGGGGGGCGAAAAACTGTTTTTT. Translated: CATGAGGEKLFF.

The CDR3 sequence is CASSQTGSYGYTF. CDR3 bases: TGTGCCAGCTCACAGACAGGGTCCTATGGCTACACCTTC. This chain connects TRBV18 to TRBJ1-2; 7 nucleotides match TRBD1. Germline loops: CDR1 KGHSH, CDR2 LQKENI. The CDR3 runs to 13 residues. Trimming removed 4 bases from V and 4 bases from J; junction bases left unmatched: 3.

Here the CDR3 reads CASSERETQYF. DNA for the CDR3: TGCGCCAGCAGTGAGCGTGAGACCCAGTACTTC. The V call is TRBV10-2, the J call TRBJ2-5, with D hard to call. V lost 2 bases to trimming and J lost 5 bases, with 3 bases between them. The length of the CDR3 is 11 residues. The germline V gene encodes CDR1 WSHSY and CDR2 SAAADI.

The J gene is TRBJ2-1, the V gene TRBV7-9, with 7 nucleotides matching TRBD1. Trimming took 5 bases from V and 8 from J; bases not matched to a gene: 24. Germline CDR1 reads SEHNR; CDR2 reads FQNEAQ (reference sequence). This CDR3 contains 19 residues. CDR3 sequence: CASSPRFGMTGRRTHEQFF. CDR3 in DNA: TGTGCCAGCAGCCCAAGATTTGGGATGACAGGGCGGCGGACACATGAGCAGTTCTTC.

The chain joins TRBV10-3 to TRBJ2-7; D gene unclear. In germline, CDR1 is ENHRY, CDR2 SYGVKD. V lost 8 bases, J lost 2 bases, and 10 bases lay in between. The CDR3 has 12 residues. The CDR3 region is CAIGSEPYEQYF. The CDR3 DNA is TGTGCCATCGGCAGCGAACCCTACGAGCAGTACTTC.

J is TRBJ2-1 and V is TRBV2; 9 nucleotides line up with TRBD2. J gave up 7 bases and V 2 bases, and 15 bases lay outside the gene matches. CDR1 is SNHLY, CDR2 FYNNEI, per germline. The CDR3 has 18 residues. The CDR3, as DNA: TGTGCCAGCAGTGAACTAGCGGGAACTACTACAGTATCAAATGAGCAGTTCTTC. It is translated as CASSELAGTTTVSNEQFF.

This clone was seen just once. The V call is TRBV7-2, the J call TRBJ2-7, with 10 nucleotides matching TRBD1. Germline V lookup: CDR1 SGHTA, CDR2 FQGNSA. CDR3 length equals 15 residues. V was pared by 5 bases and J by 3 bases, with 7 bases of the junction left unmatched. CDR3 bases: TGTGCCAGCAGCCCCTCCGGGACAGGGGTCTACGAGCAGTACTTC. Translated, it gives CASSPSGTGVYEQYF.

This chain joins TRBV4-1 and TRBJ2-7, with TRBD2 matching over 14 bases. The V gene's germline CDR1 is MGHRA and CDR2 YSYEKL. V lost 1 base and J lost 4; bases outside the gene matches: 0. This CDR3 region has 15 residues. The CDR3 DNA reads as TGCGCCAGCAGCCAAGGACTAGCGGGAGGGTACGAGCAGTACTTC. It is translated as CASSQGLAGGYEQYF.

The rearrangement links TRBV6-5 to TRBJ2-7; possible D gene TRBD1, 7 bases. The germline V and J ends were trimmed by 6 bases and 3 bases, with 12 bases remaining between them. Germline assignment: CDR1 MNHEY and CDR2 SVGAGI. The CDR3 has 13 amino acids. CDR3 nucleotide sequence: TGTGCCAGCAGGGCGGGACAGAGCTACGAGCAGTACTTC. This sequence encodes CASRAGQSYEQYF.

This chain uses TRBV10-3 with TRBJ1-2; 9 bases are shared with TRBD1. Trimming took 4 bases from V and 1 from J; bases not matched to a gene: 4. CDR1 is ENHRY, CDR2 SYGVKD, per germline. CDR3 length equals 15 residues. This chain's CDR3 is CAISGGDRDNYGYTF. CDR3 nucleotides: TGTGCCATCAGTGGGGGGGACAGGGATAACTATGGCTACACCTTC.

This rearrangement joins TRBV2 to TRBJ1-2; 8 nucleotides match TRBD1. CDR3 length: 13 residues. Germline V gene sequence: CDR1 SNHLY, CDR2 FYNNEI. The V segment lost 7 bases and the J segment 5 bases; nucleotides outside the gene matches: 6. CDR3 in DNA: TGTGCCAGCATACAGGGACAGGCATATGGCTACACCTTC. Translation: CASIQGQAYGYTF.

The chain uses TRBV6-1 and TRBJ1-6, with D possibly being TRBD1 (5 bases). Germline CDR1 is MNHNS and CDR2 is SASEGT. The CDR3 covers 16 residues. The ends were cut back, 4 bases at V and 10 bases at J, with 20 bases in the middle. CDR3 loop: CASSALRGVERSPLHF. Here the CDR3 DNA reads TGTGCCAGCAGTGCGCTTCGGGGGGTAGAGAGATCACCCCTCCACTTT.

V is TRBV5-1 and J is TRBJ2-1; D gene ambiguous. Germline loops: CDR1 SGHRS, CDR2 YFSETQ. The CDR3 extends over 15 amino acids. V dropped 3 bases and J dropped 0 bases, with 10 bases sitting between them. The DNA for the CDR3 is TGCGCCAGCAGCTCAGACTTAAGCTCCTACAATGAGCAGTTCTTC. Its protein product is CASSSDLSSYNEQFF.

V usage is TRBV6-5 and J usage is TRBJ2-2; tentative D call: TRBD1 (5 bases). Per the germline V gene, CDR1 is MNHEY and CDR2 is SVGAGI. The CDR3 consists of 13 residues. V was shortened by 7 bases and J by 1 base, with 7 bases between the two germline ends. The CDR3 protein is CASTTGNTGELFF. CDR3 sequence (DNA): TGTGCCAGCACAACAGGGAACACCGGGGAGCTGTTTTTT.

The V and J genes are TRBV5-6 and TRBJ1-1; possibly TRBD1 for D (6 bases). The germline V gene has CDR1 SGHDT and CDR2 YYEEEE. Trimming removed 1 base at V and 10 bases at J, with 11 bases between. This CDR3 is built from 12 residues. CDR3 nucleotides: TGTGCCAGCAGCTTGACAGGGTTTGTAGCTTTCTTT. It encodes CASSLTGFVAFF.

V usage is TRBV28 and J usage is TRBJ1-2, with a possible D match to TRBD1 (5 bases). The CDR3 covers 14 residues. Looked up from germline, CDR1 is MDHEN and CDR2 is SYDVKM. The V end lost 6 bases, the J end lost 5 bases, and 16 bases lay between the germline ends. CDR3 nucleotides: TGTGCCAGCAGCATTTTCGTCCCAGGGTATGGCTACACCTTC. Translating it yields CASSIFVPGYGYTF.

This clone came up once. This chain uses TRBV21-1 with TRBJ2-2; the DNA was not used to check the table's D call, TRBD1. TRBV21-1 is recorded as a pseudogene. This CDR3 spans 16 amino acids. In DNA form, the CDR3 reads TGTGCCAGCAGGAGCGGGACAGGGACGAACACCGGGGAGCTGTTTTTT. This codes for CASRSGTGTNTGELFF.

The chain uses TRBV28 and TRBJ2-3; a weak D match, TRBD2 (6 bases). The CDR3 covers 16 residues. The germline V and J ends were trimmed by 7 bases and 0 bases, with 17 bases remaining between them. Germline CDR1 is MDHEN and CDR2 is SYDVKM. CDR3 sequence: CASTFSGTYSTDTQYF. The CDR3 bases are TGTGCCAGCACCTTCTCCGGGACTTACAGCACAGATACGCAGTATTTT. The whole variable domain, filled in from reference TRBV28 and TRBJ2-3, reads DVKVTQSSRYLVKRTGEKVFLECVQDMDHENMFWYRQDPGLGLRLIYFSYDVKMKEKGDIPEGYSVSREKKERFSLILESASTNQTSMYLCASTFSGTYSTDTQYFGPGTRLTVL.

This clone was observed a handful of times. The V call is TRBV7-7, the J call TRBJ2-7; 9 bases align to TRBD1. CDR1 is SSHAT, CDR2 FNYEAQ, per germline (reference sequence). This CDR3 region has 14 residues. The junction had 0 bases not matched to a gene; V was cut back by 0 bases and J by 3 bases. The CDR3: CASSLADRGYEQYF. CDR3 bases: TGTGCCAGCAGCTTAGCGGACAGGGGCTACGAGCAGTACTTC.

The chain carries TRBV18 and TRBJ1-4; 11 nucleotides agree with TRBD1. Unmatched junction bases numbered 4, after V lost 4 bases and J lost 6 bases. Germline-derived CDR1 and CDR2 are KGHSH and LQKENI. The CDR3 runs to 15 residues. The CDR3 DNA sequence: TGTGCCAGCTCACGAGGACAGGGGGCATATGAAAAACTGTTTTTT. Translation gives CASSRGQGAYEKLFF.

The chain recombines TRBV20-1 with TRBJ1-6; weak D call: TRBD1 (6 bases). The CDR3 spans 17 residues. V was trimmed by 3 bases and J by 6 bases, leaving 21 bases between them. CDR1 DFQATT and CDR2 SNEGSKA come from the germline V gene (reference sequence). DNA of the CDR3: TGCAGTGCTAGTCTTCGAGTAAACAGGGCTTCTAATTCACCCCTCCACTTT. Protein sequence: CSASLRVNRASNSPLHF.

J is TRBJ2-5 and V is TRBV6-5; perhaps TRBD2 as D (5 bases). Trimming took off 0 bases at V and 5 bases at J, with 13 bases between the two ends. The germline gives CDR1 MNHEY, CDR2 SVGAGI. The CDR3 spans 15 residues. The CDR3 sequence is CASSYSGRSAETQYF. The CDR3 nucleotides are TGTGCCAGCAGTTACTCGGGGAGATCCGCGGAGACCCAGTACTTC.

This rearrangement joins TRBV9 to TRBJ1-2, with 7 bases fitting TRBD1. The germline V gene has CDR1 SGDLS and CDR2 YYNGEE. With V trimmed by 3 bases and J by 3 bases, 5 bases remained unmatched. The length of the CDR3 is 14 residues. In DNA, the CDR3 is TGTGCCAGCAGCGCTGGGACAGCTGACTATGGCTACACCTTC. Protein: CASSAGTADYGYTF. Drawing the rest from reference TRBV9 and TRBJ1-2, the complete variable domain is DSGVTQTPKHLITATGQRVTLRCSPRSGDLSVYWYQQSLDQGLQFLIQYYNGEERAKGNILERFSAQQFPDLHSELNLSSLELGDSALYFCASSAGTADYGYTFGSGTRLTVV.